The 30 T cell receptor beta chains reported below all come from one sample, sequenced in a study of T cells in Graves' hyperthyroidism and ophthalmopathy. It was RNA transcripts that yielded the amplified TCR beta CDR3 regions. Using the HTBI primer set, a first-round RT-PCR was run on the TCR CDR3. TCRdb independently ran MiXCR on the multiplex PCR reads; one entry per CDR3 protein. This table holds roughly 260,000 distinct CDR3 sequences, approximately 15% found once. The specimen was blood. The source of these receptors is a woman aged 40 to 50 with Graves' hyperthyroidism that later progressed to Graves' ophthalmopathy.

This clonotype was seen many times. The chain is built from TRBV6-1 and TRBJ2-3; D uncertain. The CDR3 runs to 17 residues. V lost 0 bases and J 1 base, leaving 14 bases between the germline ends. CDR1 and CDR2 (germline): MNHNS, SASEGT. CDR3 in amino acids: CASSEAVADGGTDTQYF. CDR3 nucleotide sequence: TGTGCCAGCAGTGAAGCGGTTGCGGACGGTGGCACAGATACGCAGTATTTT.

This clonotype was counted a few times. The rearrangement links TRBV19 to TRBJ2-2; a possible D gene is TRBD2 (6 bases). Trimming removed 5 bases at V and 3 bases at J, with 16 bases between. The CDR3 consists of 16 residues. The germline V gene encodes CDR1 LNHDA and CDR2 SQIVND (reference sequence). This CDR3 is CASSHSGTYHTGELFF. The CDR3 DNA is TGTGCCAGTAGTCATTCCGGGACTTATCACACCGGGGAGCTGTTTTTT. Full variable domain (outside the CDR3, taken from reference TRBV19 and TRBJ2-2): DGGITQSPKYLFRKEGQNVTLSCEQNLNHDAMYWYRQDPGQGLRLIYYSQIVNDFQKGDIAEGYSVSREKKESFPLTVTSAQKNPTAFYLCASSHSGTYHTGELFFGEGSRLTVL.

This clonotype was seen many times. The rearrangement uses TRBV5-1 and TRBJ2-7, with 8 bases that match TRBD1. The CDR3 has 18 residues. The junction had 14 bases not matched to a gene; V was cut back by 0 bases and J by 3 bases. Germline loops: CDR1 SGHRS, CDR2 YFSETQ. In nucleotides, the CDR3 is TGCGCCAGCAGCTTGGACCAACCGACAGGGGCCCGCCTCTACGAGCAGTACTTC. This encodes CASSLDQPTGARLYEQYF.

This clonotype was seen at least ten times. V usage is TRBV20-1 and J usage is TRBJ2-3, with 8 bases identical to TRBD1. The CDR3 has 13 residues. The germline gives CDR1 DFQATT, CDR2 SNEGSKA (reference sequence). The trim removed 5 bases at V and 5 bases at J, leaving 6 bases unmatched. CDR3: CSASGGAGDTQYF. The CDR3 bases are TGCAGTGCTTCAGGGGGCGCGGGAGATACGCAGTATTTT.

This clonotype showed up many times. The CDR3 region has the DNA TGCGCCAGCAGCCAAGGGGGACTAGCGGGAGTAGGTACCGGGGAGCTGTTTTTT. This sequence encodes CASSQGGLAGVGTGELFF. The gene calls are TRBV4-1 and TRBJ2-2; the match to TRBD2 covers 14 bases. Germline CDR1 MGHRA, CDR2 YSYEKL. Losses at the gene ends were 1 base for V and 5 bases for J; bases not matched to a gene: 6. The CDR3 is made up of 18 amino acids.

The chain links TRBV19 to TRBJ2-7; 8 bases match TRBD1. Germline CDR1 and CDR2: LNHDA and SQIVND (reference sequence). The CDR3 length is 14 residues. V lost 5 bases to trimming and J lost 2 bases; unmatched junction nucleotides: 5. The CDR3 loop reads CASSLGTGTYEQYF. CDR3 sequence (DNA): TGTGCCAGTAGTCTTGGGACAGGAACCTACGAGCAGTACTTC.

This clonotype was detected only a few times. One end of the junction is discordant with germline, which a read error may explain. The V gene is TRBV7-6, the J gene TRBJ2-7; D is tentatively TRBD1 or TRBD2 (5 bases each). Germline CDR1 is SGHVS and CDR2 is FNYEAQ. The CDR3 length is 17 residues. The CDR3 here is CASSHPSPGLSSYGQYF. The CDR3 region has the DNA TGTGCCAGCAGCCACCCTTCCCCGGGGCTGAGCTCCTACGGGCAGTACTTC.

This chain links TRBV10-1 with TRBJ2-1, with D uncertain. Trimming pared 4 bases from V and 8 bases from J, leaving 18 bases between. CDR1 is WNHNN, CDR2 SYGVQD, per germline (reference sequence). The CDR3 is made up of 15 amino acids. This chain's CDR3 is CASSAGRRSDDEQFF. CDR3 nucleotides: TGCGCCAGCAGTGCGGGCCGCAGATCCGATGATGAGCAGTTCTTC.

Notes on this clonotype: This may be a read error, as it is one base from a much larger clone. The conserved phenylalanine or tryptophan normally closing the CDR3 is absent here, so this likely arose from a read error. The chain carries TRBV27 and TRBJ2-7; D perhaps matches TRBD2 (6 bases). Germline loops: CDR1 MNHEY, CDR2 SMNVEV (reference sequence). Trimming removed 3 bases from V and 3 bases from J, with 18 bases in between. The CDR3 is 16 amino acids. DNA for the CDR3: TGTGCCAGCAGTTTTCGACCGTGGCGGGAAGGCTACGAGCAGTACCTC. Protein sequence: CASSFRPWREGYEQYL.

This clonotype was seen at least ten times. This chain joins TRBV5-1 and TRBJ2-7; 8 nucleotides agree with TRBD2. V dropped 0 bases and J dropped 6; count of bases not matched to a gene: 5. Germline lookup yields CDR1 SGHRS and CDR2 YFSETQ. There are 14 residues in the CDR3. DNA for the CDR3: TGCGCCAGCAGCTTGGCTAGCGGGTTTGGCGAGCAGTACTTC. Translation gives CASSLASGFGEQYF. Drawing the rest from reference TRBV5-1 and TRBJ2-7, the complete variable domain is KAGVTQTPRYLIKTRGQQVTLSCSPISGHRSVSWYQQTPGQGLQFLFEYFSETQRNKGNFPGRFSGRQFSNSRSEMNVSTLELGDSALYLCASSLASGFGEQYFGPGTRLTVT.

This clonotype was detected many times. V is TRBV2 and J is TRBJ2-3, with 7 nucleotides matching TRBD2. V was pared by 5 bases and J by 1 base, with 6 bases of the junction left unmatched. Germline V gene data show CDR1 as SNHLY and CDR2 as FYNNEI. The CDR3 has 15 residues. CDR3: CASSPRTSGTDTQYF. In nucleotides, the CDR3 is TGTGCCAGCAGTCCTAGAACTAGCGGCACAGATACGCAGTATTTT.

This clonotype was seen more than once but under ten times. This sequence joins TRBV6-6 and TRBJ2-3, with 9 nucleotides matching TRBD2. V shed 4 bases and J 8 bases; nucleotides not matched to a gene: 10. This CDR3 has 15 amino acids. Germline V gene data show CDR1 as MNHNY and CDR2 as SVGAGI (reference sequence). Written as DNA, the CDR3 is TGTGCCAGCAGTTCGTTGCGGGAGGGCCGTGGTACGCAGTATTTT. Amino acids: CASSSLREGRGTQYF.

The rearrangement links TRBV14 to TRBJ2-1; 8 nucleotides match TRBD2. This CDR3 spans 16 amino acids. J was trimmed by 6 bases and V by 4 bases; bases with no gene match: 11. Germline CDR1 SGHDN, CDR2 FVKESK. In DNA form, the CDR3 reads TGTGCCAGCAGCCCATTTAGGACGGGAGGGGTCAATGAGCAGTTCTTC. Its protein product is CASSPFRTGGVNEQFF.

This clonotype was picked up many times. V usage is TRBV11-2 and J usage is TRBJ2-1; 11 bases map to TRBD2. The germline CDR1 and CDR2 sequences are SGHAT and FQNNGV. The CDR3 consists of 15 residues. V trimming: 3 bases; J trimming: 9 bases; junction bases outside the gene matches: 7. As DNA, the CDR3 is TGTGCCAGCAGCTTGGGGCCTAGCGGGAGGTTTGAGCAGTTCTTC. Residues: CASSLGPSGRFEQFF. The full variable domain, rest sourced from reference TRBV11-2 and TRBJ2-1, is EAGVAQSPRYKIIEKRQSVAFWCNPISGHATLYWYQQILGQGPKLLIQFQNNGVVDDSQLPKDRFSAERLKGVDSTLKIQPAKLEDSAVYLCASSLGPSGRFEQFFGPGTRLTVL.

In this sample, this clonotype turned up many times. CDR3 nucleotide sequence: TGTGCCAGCAGCTTAAGCTGGACAGGGCTCAATGAGCAGTTCTTC. Its translation is CASSLSWTGLNEQFF. The chain combines TRBV11-2 with TRBJ2-1, with 8 bases that match TRBD1. With 2 bases clipped from V and 6 bases from J, the junction kept 6 bases outside the gene matches. The CDR3 loop spans 15 amino acids. CDR1 SGHAT and CDR2 FQNNGV come from the germline V gene.

This clonotype was seen ten or more times. The chain links TRBV20-1 to TRBJ2-4; D gene ambiguous. The germline V gene encodes CDR1 DFQATT and CDR2 SNEGSKA (reference sequence). This CDR3 is 13 amino acids long. V lost 0 bases and J lost 0, with 3 bases in between. This CDR3 is CSARDLAKNIQYF. For the CDR3, the DNA is TGCAGTGCTAGAGACTTAGCCAAAAACATTCAGTACTTC.

This clonotype was counted at least ten times. The chain uses TRBV5-1 and TRBJ2-1, with 8 bases that match TRBD2. Trimming at V came to 0 bases and at J to 7 bases, leaving 6 bases not matched to a gene. CDR1 and CDR2 from the germline V gene are SGHRS and YFSETQ. This CDR3 contains 15 residues. CDR3 bases: TGCGCCAGCAGCTTGGTGGCGGGAGGAGGGAATGAGCAGTTCTTC. It encodes CASSLVAGGGNEQFF.

This clonotype showed up many times. The V gene is TRBV9, the J gene TRBJ2-1; 10 bases are a match to TRBD2. Germline assignment: CDR1 SGDLS and CDR2 YYNGEE. Trimming took 3 bases from V and 0 from J; bases not matched to a gene: 9. This CDR3 region has 18 residues. The CDR3 nucleotides are TGTGCCAGCAGCGCCCCCTTAGCGGGAGGTTTCTCCTACAATGAGCAGTTCTTC. Translation: CASSAPLAGGFSYNEQFF.

This clonotype was recorded many times. This chain connects TRBV11-2 to TRBJ2-1, with 7 bases lining up with TRBD2. The CDR3 is 15 amino acids. Unmatched junction bases numbered 15, after V lost 10 bases and J lost 6 bases. Germline V gene lookup returns CDR1 SGHAT and CDR2 FQNNGV. CDR3 nucleotides: TGTGCCACCGCTGGTTTGGCGGGAGATTTCAATGAGCAGTTCTTC. Translating gives CATAGLAGDFNEQFF.

This clonotype was counted ten times or more. The V call is TRBV28, the J call TRBJ2-7, with D possibly being TRBD2 (6 bases). Germline CDR1 reads MDHEN; CDR2 reads SYDVKM. The CDR3 length is 14 residues. Trimming took off 3 bases at V and 3 bases at J, with 12 bases between the two ends. The CDR3 region has the DNA TGTGCCAGCAGTTTTCGGGACTTCGGCTACGAGCAGTACTTC. Its translation is CASSFRDFGYEQYF. Full variable domain (outside the CDR3, taken from reference TRBV28 and TRBJ2-7): DVKVTQSSRYLVKRTGEKVFLECVQDMDHENMFWYRQDPGLGLRLIYFSYDVKMKEKGDIPEGYSVSREKKERFSLILESASTNQTSMYLCASSFRDFGYEQYFGPGTRLTVT.

Concerning this clonotype itself: One junction end does not reproduce the germline sequence, and a read error may be involved. The chain couples TRBV7-3 to TRBJ2-3; no firm D call. CDR3 length equals 15 residues. CDR1 is SGHTA, CDR2 FQGTGA, per germline. CDR3 DNA: TGTGCCAGCAGCATAACAGCGTTCGACACAGATACGCAGTATTTT. Its translation is CASSITAFDTDTQYF.

This clonotype was seen more than once but under ten times. DNA for the CDR3: TGCGCCAGCAGCTCCACAGGGGATCCCTACGAGCAGTACTTC. Its protein is CASSSTGDPYEQYF. The genes are TRBV5-1 and TRBJ2-7; 7 bases match TRBD1. There are 14 residues in the CDR3. Germline V lookup: CDR1 SGHRS, CDR2 YFSETQ. The J segment lost 2 bases and the V segment lost 3 bases, leaving 5 bases of the junction unmatched. Full variable domain (remainder filled in from reference TRBV5-1 and TRBJ2-7): KAGVTQTPRYLIKTRGQQVTLSCSPISGHRSVSWYQQTPGQGLQFLFEYFSETQRNKGNFPGRFSGRQFSNSRSEMNVSTLELGDSALYLCASSSTGDPYEQYFGPGTRLTVT.

This clonotype has a count of ten or more. The rearrangement links TRBV11-2 to TRBJ2-7; the match to TRBD2 covers 8 bases. Losses at the gene ends were 5 bases for V and 2 bases for J; bases not matched to a gene: 8. The CDR3 covers 15 residues. Germline V gene sequence: CDR1 SGHAT, CDR2 FQNNGV. The CDR3 DNA reads TGTGCCAGCAGCCTATTAAGGACTAGCCCCTACGAGCAGTACTTC. Translating it yields CASSLLRTSPYEQYF.

This clonotype was detected only a few times. The chain is built from TRBV19 and TRBJ2-1; D is unresolved. V dropped 3 bases and J dropped 6 bases, with 18 bases sitting between them. Germline loops: CDR1 LNHDA, CDR2 SQIVND (reference sequence). This CDR3 spans 16 amino acids. In nucleotides, the CDR3 is TGTGCCAGTAGTATCGGGCTAGGCGTCACCGGCAATGAGCAGTTCTTC. It yields the protein CASSIGLGVTGNEQFF.

This clonotype was picked up many times. V is TRBV6-5 and J is TRBJ2-2, with D perhaps TRBD1 or TRBD2 (5 bases each). This CDR3 comprises 17 residues. With 1 base removed from V and 0 bases from J, the gap between germline ends came to 12 bases. Germline CDR1 MNHEY, CDR2 SVGAGI. The CDR3 region is CASSYYRDATNTGELFF. In DNA, the CDR3 is TGTGCCAGCAGTTACTACCGGGACGCCACGAACACCGGGGAGCTGTTTTTT.

This clonotype came up many times. This rearrangement joins TRBV5-1 to TRBJ2-6; D unresolved. CDR3 length: 15 amino acids. With 1 base removed from V and 1 base from J, the gap between germline ends came to 6 bases. Germline-derived CDR1 and CDR2 are SGHRS and YFSETQ. Written as DNA, the CDR3 is TGCGCCAGCAGCTTGTCTCTTTCTGGGGCCAACGTCCTGACTTTC. It yields the protein CASSLSLSGANVLTF.

This rearrangement joins TRBV19 to TRBJ2-3; 10 bases are a match to TRBD2. The CDR3 is 15 amino acids. With 5 bases clipped from V and 6 bases from J, the junction kept 8 bases outside the gene matches. Germline V gene sequence: CDR1 LNHDA, CDR2 SQIVND (reference sequence). The CDR3 spells CASSDLAGVTDTQYF. In nucleotides, the CDR3 is TGTGCCAGTAGTGACCTAGCGGGAGTGACGGATACGCAGTATTTT.

For this clonotype: Germline is not matched at one junction end, which may reflect a read error. The chain combines TRBV6-5 with TRBJ2-6, with 12 positions matching TRBD2. The CDR3 spans 18 residues. CDR1 is MNHEY, CDR2 SVGAGI, per germline. The CDR3 nucleotides are TGTGCCAGCAGTTTGGGACTAGCGGGTAACTCTGGGGCCAACGTCCTGGCTTTC. As protein: CASSLGLAGNSGANVLAF.

This clonotype has ten or more counts. V is TRBV11-2 and J is TRBJ2-1; 8 bases are shared with TRBD2. The germline gives CDR1 SGHAT, CDR2 FQNNGV. V lost 4 bases and J lost 4; bases outside the gene matches: 12. This CDR3 has 17 amino acids. DNA for the CDR3: TGTGCCAGCAGCTCACAAGGGGCTAGCGGGTTTTACAATGAGCAGTTCTTC. Its protein is CASSSQGASGFYNEQFF.

This clonotype appeared many times. CDR3 loop: CATSRDLTGASTDTQYF. The CDR3 DNA sequence: TGTGCCACCAGCAGAGATTTAACGGGCGCTAGCACAGATACGCAGTATTTT. This chain uses TRBV15 with TRBJ2-3; D is undetermined. Trimming left V 0 bases short and J 0 bases short, with 13 bases between. The CDR3 is made up of 17 amino acids. Germline V lookup: CDR1 LNHNV, CDR2 YYDKDF (reference sequence).